The sequence of this TCR beta chain was determined in a study of blood T cell repertoires in COVID-19 (dated by TCRdb to 2018 to 2020). Looking at the study overall: Samples covering the acute and convalescent phases of COVID-19 were provided by collaborators in the United States, Italy and Spain. A freely available public database, intended as a resource for researchers studying the immune response to SARS-CoV-2, is where the repertoires were released. The material from the prospective study consisted of cDNA or gDNA derived from T cells, B-cell-depleted T cells, or PBMCs. Sample metadata almost always included a de-identified subject ID, COVID-19 status, age in years and sex. The samples were drawn from the first 160 participants of the ongoing ImmuneRACE study and from under 1,500 subjects provided by 6 global collaborators. Subjects who had been exposed to COVID-19, were actively infected with it, or had recovered from it provided the deeply sampled blood TCRbeta repertoires that made up the dataset. Where available, HLA class I and class II types were taken from metadata supplied by the sample provider and were not determined by assay-based typing.

Ends trimmed: V by 5 bases, J by 13 bases; bases unmatched to a gene: 13. Including cysteine and phenylalanine, the CDR3 has 13 amino acids. The read is trimmed to its CDR3 DNA, 39 bases read in frame from base 1. TCRbeta CDR3 regions were amplified from genomic DNA using the immunoSEQ Assay, a bias-controlled multiplex PCR. In the original analysis: The number of nucleated cells in each sample was estimated from the amplification of reference gene primers within the assay. To quantify the absolute abundance of each unique TCRbeta CDR3 rearrangement, sequence reads were collapsed and filtered. For each sample, productive Simpson clonality was calculated as the square root of Simpson's diversity index over productive rearrangements. TCRdb holds this immuneACCESS table with in-frame rearrangements only. Some clones are missing; in checked studies, unresolved V genes explain under half, and the rest has no known cause. V and J calls and clone size are those listed in that table; D and trimming were worked out from the DNA. A total of 390,000 or so clones appear in this sample, roughly four fifths of them only once. The top ten hold 5% to 5.5% of the sample.

Participants in the prospective study were enrolled through a virtual design, were aged about 18 to 90 years, and lived in approximately 24 United States geographic areas. Cohort assignment in the prospective study relied on participant-reported clinical history from a screening survey and a study questionnaire. Recovered participants in ImmuneRACE Cohort 3 were defined as having two consecutive negative NP/OP PCR tests, clearance from a healthcare professional, or resolution of symptoms. Mobile phlebotomists in the prospective study collected whole blood, serum and a nasopharyngeal or oropharyngeal swab from every participant. Additional blood draws and questionnaires over a 2-month period could optionally be provided by prospective study participants. Prospective study blood samples were shipped either frozen or at room temperature before DNA extraction. Results and caveats for the whole study, not just this receptor: The amount of clinical and demographic metadata varied by source and participant and was provided uncurated.

Turning to this clone: It has no known antigen specificity. One base away there is no much larger clone; base qualities are not given.

Rearrangement joined TRBV12-3 or TRBV12-4 to TRBJ1-2, and 7 junctional nucleotides match TRBD1. The clonotype was recovered from a woman aged 45-60 years who had recovered from COVID-19. The sample consisted of PBMCs or T cells enriched from blood (not recorded which). The DNA sequence is given as TGTGCCAGCAGTCCTCCCGACAGGGCCAGAGGCACCTTC. It specifies CASSPPDRARGTF.